The TCR beta chain described here comes from a study of blood T cell repertoires in COVID-19 (dated by TCRdb to between 2020 and 2021). Context from the whole study: Samples covering the acute and convalescent phases of COVID-19 were provided by collaborators in the United States, Italy and Spain. The prospective study material was composed of cDNA or gDNA derived from T cells, B-cell-depleted T cells, or PBMCs. Subjects who had been exposed to COVID-19, were actively infected with it, or had recovered from it provided the deeply sampled blood TCRbeta repertoires that made up the dataset. A freely available public database, intended as a resource for researchers studying the immune response to SARS-CoV-2, is where the repertoires were released. Samples came from the ongoing ImmuneRACE study (first 160 participants) plus 1,254 subjects from 6 global collaborators. The sample metadata nearly always contained a de-identified subject ID, COVID-19 status, age in years and sex. HLA class I and class II types, where available, came from metadata supplied by the sample provider rather than from assay-based typing. The research as a whole found: The quantity of clinical and demographic metadata differed by source and by participant and was supplied without curation.

Participants in the prospective study were enrolled through a virtual design, were aged roughly 18 to 95 years, and lived in roughly 24 United States geographic areas. Cohort assignment in the prospective study relied on participant-reported clinical history from a screening survey and a study questionnaire. Recovered participants in ImmuneRACE Cohort 3 were defined by two consecutive negative NP/OP PCR tests, clearance by a healthcare professional, or resolution of symptoms. Mobile phlebotomists in the prospective study collected whole blood, serum and a nasopharyngeal or oropharyngeal swab from every participant. Participants in the prospective study had the option to provide additional blood draws and questionnaires over a roughly 2-month period. Prospective study blood samples were shipped either frozen or at room temperature before DNA extraction. The CDR3 measures 17 amino acids from cysteine to phenylalanine. Only the CDR3 part of the read is kept: 51 bases, read in frame from the first base. The germline V gene specifies LGHNA as CDR1 and YSLEER as CDR2. Deletion took 0 bases off V and 4 bases off J, with a span of 18 bases between the germline ends.

TCRbeta CDR3 regions were amplified from genomic DNA by means of the immunoSEQ Assay, a bias-controlled multiplex PCR. For the original study's pipeline: Nucleated cell counts per sample were estimated from amplification of reference gene primers within the assay. Sequence reads were collapsed and filtered to measure the absolute abundance of every unique TCRbeta CDR3 rearrangement. For each sample, productive Simpson clonality was calculated as the square root of Simpson's diversity index across productive rearrangements. Drawn from immuneACCESS, this table holds only the in-frame rearrangements with V and J called that TCRdb kept. Clones are partly lost; checked studies trace under half to an unresolved V gene and leave the rest unexplained. The DNA gave D and trimming, while V, J and clone size come from that table. The sample data list some 220,000 clones, and 88% of these were observed just once. The ten largest clones add up to just over 2.5% of the sample.

With regard to this clone: There is no known antigen for this receptor. Within one base of it there is no much larger clone, and no base qualities were kept.

The sample comprised PBMCs or T cells enriched from blood (not recorded which). The clonotype comes from a woman aged 25-40 years who had recovered from COVID-19. The rearrangement combines TRBV4-3 with TRBJ1-2; the best D guess is TRBD1, with 5 bases matching. The CDR3 protein is CASSQELGRAYFYGYTF. The DNA is TGCGCCAGCAGCCAAGAACTGGGCAGGGCTTATTTCTATGGCTACACCTTC.